Included here is one T cell receptor beta chain sequence, with context. Its antigen is currently not known. No qualities accompany the bases; no much larger clone lies one base away. In the prospective study, participants were roughly 18 to 89 years old, resided in about two dozen geographic areas of the United States, and were enrolled through a virtual design. To assign participants to cohorts, the prospective study relied on clinical history that participants themselves reported in a screening survey and a study questionnaire. Recovered participants in ImmuneRACE Cohort 3 were defined by two consecutive negative NP/OP PCR tests, clearance by a healthcare professional, or resolution of symptoms. In the prospective study, mobile phlebotomists collected whole blood, serum and a nasopharyngeal or oropharyngeal swab from each participant. Prospective study participants could optionally give additional blood draws and questionnaires over a 2-month period. Blood samples from the prospective study were shipped frozen or at room temperature prior to DNA extraction.

The data originate from a study of blood T cell repertoires in COVID-19 (dated by TCRdb to about 2020). Study-level background: The collaborator samples originated in the United States, Italy and Spain and spanned the acute and convalescent phases of COVID-19. Where available, HLA class I and class II types were obtained from metadata supplied by the sample provider rather than from assay-based typing. The material from the prospective study consisted of cDNA or gDNA derived from T cells, B-cell-depleted T cells, or PBMCs. The repertoires were released in a freely available public database intended as a resource for research on the immune response to SARS-CoV-2. A de-identified subject ID, COVID-19 status, age in years and sex were almost always included in the sample metadata. Deeply sampled blood TCRbeta repertoires from subjects exposed to, actively infected with, or recovered from COVID-19 were included in the dataset. Samples were obtained from the ongoing ImmuneRACE study (first 160 participants) and from roughly 1,300 subjects provided by 6 global collaborators. The study at large found these results: How much clinical and demographic metadata was included differed by source and by participant, and the metadata was provided uncurated.

The immunoSEQ Assay, a bias-controlled multiplex PCR, was used to amplify TCRbeta CDR3 regions from genomic DNA. Regarding the original processing steps: Within the assay, amplification of reference gene primers was used to estimate how many nucleated cells each sample contained. Sequence reads were collapsed and filtered to measure the absolute abundance of every unique TCRbeta CDR3 rearrangement. Productive Simpson clonality was computed per sample as the square root of Simpson's diversity index over productive rearrangements. TCRdb stores this immuneACCESS table with in-frame sequences only. Part of the clones is absent; in the studies checked, under half of the shortfall reflects unresolved V genes, and no reason is known for the rest. V and J calls and clone size are given by that table; D and trimming were obtained from the DNA. The sample has some 150,000 clones on record, over 75% of them singletons. The ten largest clones capture around 0.77% of the sample.

Including the terminal cysteine and phenylalanine, the CDR3 comprises 13 residues. Just CDR3 DNA is preserved here, 39 bases in frame from base 1. Here V drops 7 bases and J drops 2 bases, and the junction holds 5 bases not matched to any gene. CDR1 and CDR2 are read off the germline V gene as SQVTM and ANQGSEA. The V and J segments used are TRBV29-1 and TRBJ1-2; TRBD1 matches 9 bases in the middle. This receptor was obtained from a woman aged 18-35 years who had recovered from COVID-19. The source material was PBMCs or T cells enriched from blood (not recorded which). This receptor carries the CDR3 CSAGQGINYGYTF. The DNA sequence follows: TGCAGCGCCGGACAGGGGATCAACTATGGCTACACCTTC.